These 2 T cell receptor beta chains were all obtained from the same sample, sequenced in a study of T cell responses to AZD1222 COVID-19 vaccine. Profiling relied on immunoSEQ multiplex PCR, and the TCRdb table lists in-frame clones only, not all of them. The repertoire includes approximately 92,000 clones, 70% to 90% of them detected once, and roughly 2.9% sits in the top ten. The sequences come from peripheral blood, collected on day 0 of AZD1222 vaccination. Receptors were obtained from an adult in good health.

The V gene is TRBV6-2 or TRBV6-3, the J gene TRBJ1-5, with D perhaps matching TRBD1 (6 bases). The V gene lost 5 bases and the J gene lost 6 bases, with 17 bases spanning the gap. The germline V gene encodes CDR1 MNHEY and CDR2 SVGEGT. The CDR3 has 15 amino acids. In DNA, the CDR3 is TGTGCCAGCAGTATAGACAGGTTTGATTTTCAGCCCCAGCATTTT. Translation: CASSIDRFDFQPQHF.

The rearrangement uses TRBV4-2 and TRBJ2-1; 9 positions agree with TRBD2. The CDR3 is 14 amino acids. The germline V gene encodes CDR1 LGHNA and CDR2 YNFKEQ. The ends lost 7 bases at V and 6 bases at J; junction bases unmatched: 7. The DNA of the CDR3 is TGTGCCAGCACCCATAGCGGGAGCATCAATGAGCAGTTCTTC. Its protein product is CASTHSGSINEQFF.